This T cell receptor (beta chain) appears in the sequencing data of a study of cytomegalovirus exposure and HLA in healthy donors. Germline CDR1 reads GTSNPN; CDR2 reads SVGIG (reference sequence). This CDR3 has 13 residues. The V gene lost 7 bases and the J gene lost 3 bases, with 15 bases spanning the gap. Primers: 60 Vbeta forward and 13 Jbeta reverse. TCRdb's table, derived via immunoSEQ multiplex PCR, lists solely in-frame clones and lacks some. Counted here are 210,000 or so clones, roughly 81% occurring once; the ten biggest clones make up around 0.22%. The chain joins TRBV30 to TRBJ1-1; unclear D gene. The clonotype originates from a girl aged 2-10 years in good health and CMV-seronegative. Specimen: PBMCs. The CDR3 here is CAYASQSYTEAFF. For the CDR3, the DNA is TGTGCCTATGCTTCGCAGTCTTACACTGAAGCTTTCTTT. The variable domain in full, completed from reference TRBV30 and TRBJ1-1, reads SQTIHQWPATLVQPVGSPLSLECTVEGTSNPNLYWYRQAAGRGLQLLFYSVGIGQISSEVPQNLSASRPQDRQFILSSKKLLLSDSGFYLCAYASQSYTEAFFGQGTRLTVV.